The 31 T cell receptor beta chains given below trace back to one sample, sequenced in a study of shared clonotypes between healthy human individuals. The table came from immunoSEQ multiplex PCR; TCRdb's copy has only in-frame clones and leaves some out. The sample shows about 700,000 clones, about 91% of them seen only once. Only CD45RO-negative cells positively selected for CCR7 counted as naive CD8 cells, so terminally differentiated effector memory CD45RA+ cells were excluded. The sample consisted of naive CD8+ T cells sorted from blood. These receptors were collected from a man aged 25 to 40 in good health.

J is TRBJ1-5 and V is TRBV5-8; D is perhaps TRBD1 (5 bases). Trimming left V 5 bases short and J 2 bases short, with 8 bases between. Per the germline V gene, CDR1 is SGHTS and CDR2 is YDEGEE. CDR3 length: 13 amino acids. CDR3 coding DNA: TGTGCCAGCAGAGTGGGGGGCAATCAGCCCCAGCATTTT. Its translation: CASRVGGNQPQHF. The variable domain in full, with the rest retrieved from reference TRBV5-8 and TRBJ1-5, is EAGVTQSPTHLIKTRGQQATLRCSPISGHTSVYWYQQALGLGLQFLLWYDEGEERNRGNFPPRFSGRQFPNYSSELNVNALELEDSALYLCASRVGGNQPQHFGDGTRLSIL.

The chain links TRBV19 to TRBJ2-5; no clear D. Looked up from germline, CDR1 is LNHDA and CDR2 is SQIVND (reference sequence). Trimming removed 3 bases from V and 3 bases from J, with 20 bases in between. The CDR3 is 17 residues long. DNA of the CDR3: TGTGCCAGTAGTATCCCCTCGATCCAGAGAATGGAAGAGACCCAGTACTTC. Encoded protein: CASSIPSIQRMEETQYF.

This chain uses TRBV14 with TRBJ2-1; TRBD2 might be the D (5 bases). Trimming shortened V by 2 bases and J by 0 bases, and 8 bases separated the two germline ends. Germline values: CDR1 SGHDN, CDR2 FVKESK. This CDR3 has 15 residues. The CDR3 DNA follows: TGTGCCAGCAGCCAACCTAGCCGCTCCTACAATGAGCAGTTCTTC. It encodes CASSQPSRSYNEQFF.

The rearrangement joins TRBV7-8 to TRBJ2-2; 7 nucleotides align to TRBD2. Germline assignment: CDR1 SGHVS and CDR2 FQNEAQ. Germline trimming cut 5 bases from V and 6 bases from J; bases unmatched to any gene: 12. The CDR3 is 16 amino acids. CDR3 region: CASSPRVAGWAGELFF. CDR3 DNA: TGTGCCAGCAGCCCCAGGGTAGCGGGTTGGGCCGGGGAGCTGTTTTTT.

This clone is a singleton in its sample. The gene calls are TRBV6-6 and TRBJ2-5; D unclear. V was pared by 6 bases and J by 3 bases, with 11 bases between. Germline assignment: CDR1 MNHNY and CDR2 SVGAGI (reference sequence). The CDR3 is 13 amino acids. This chain's CDR3 is CASRPGREETQYF. For the CDR3, the DNA is TGTGCCAGCAGGCCTGGAAGGGAAGAGACCCAGTACTTC.

In its sample, this clone was seen many times. The J gene is TRBJ2-1, the V gene TRBV4-3; weak D call: TRBD2 (7 bases). Looked up from germline, CDR1 is LGHNA and CDR2 is YSLEER. The CDR3 runs to 18 residues. The germline V and J ends were trimmed by 0 bases and 0 bases, with 15 bases remaining between them. The DNA of the CDR3 is TGCGCCAGCAGCCAAGAAGGGGGGGATCGCCTCTCCTACAATGAGCAGTTCTTC. It codes for CASSQEGGDRLSYNEQFF.

V is TRBV5-4 and J is TRBJ2-3; possible D gene TRBD1, 6 bases. The V end lost 0 bases, the J end lost 2 bases, and 19 bases lay between the germline ends. Germline V gives CDR1 SGHNT, CDR2 YYREEE (reference sequence). The CDR3 contains 18 residues. In DNA, the CDR3 is TGTGCCAGCAGCTTGGTCCAGAACAGGGCCCCCAACACAGATACGCAGTATTTT. This gives the protein CASSLVQNRAPNTDTQYF.

The gene calls are TRBV19 and TRBJ2-7; no reliable D call. Trimming stripped 1 base from V and 2 bases from J, with 9 bases between. CDR1 and CDR2 from the germline V gene are LNHDA and SQIVND (reference sequence). The CDR3 has 14 amino acids. CDR3 sequence (DNA): TGTGCCAGTAGTATAGGGTACAGAGCCTACGAGCAGTACTTC. It specifies CASSIGYRAYEQYF.

The chain has TRBV7-8 and TRBJ2-2; D possibly uses TRBD1 or TRBD2 (5 bases each). The CDR3 consists of 16 residues. Trimming shortened V by 5 bases and J by 4 bases, and 17 bases separated the two germline ends. In germline, CDR1 is SGHVS, CDR2 FQNEAQ. CDR3 sequence: CASSLYRGRVTGELFF. For the CDR3, the DNA is TGTGCCAGCAGCCTCTACCGGGGCCGGGTCACCGGGGAGCTGTTTTTT.

The V and J genes are TRBV6-6 and TRBJ2-2, with no clear D. V lost 5 bases and J 4 bases, leaving 5 bases between the germline ends. The CDR3 extends over 12 amino acids. Looked up from germline, CDR1 is MNHNY and CDR2 is SVGAGI (reference sequence). The CDR3 region has the DNA TGTGCCAGCAGTGGGCTCACCGGGGAGCTGTTTTTT. Protein: CASSGLTGELFF.

The rearrangement uses TRBV7-9 and TRBJ1-4; D gene uncertain. This CDR3 is 16 amino acids long. The V and J ends lost 1 base and 0 bases respectively, with 9 bases between them. Germline CDR1 reads SEHNR; CDR2 reads FQNEAQ (reference sequence). CDR3 DNA sequence: TGTGCCAGCAGCTTAGAGCGGGGAACAACTAATGAAAAACTGTTTTTT. This codes for CASSLERGTTNEKLFF.

V usage is TRBV2 and J usage is TRBJ2-7; a possible D gene is TRBD2 (5 bases). CDR1 and CDR2 from the germline V gene are SNHLY and FYNNEI. This CDR3 spans 10 amino acids. Trimming stripped 4 bases from V and 9 bases from J, with 7 bases between. CDR3 nucleotides: TGTGCCAGCAGTGGGACTTCGCAGTACTTC. Encoded protein: CASSGTSQYF.

The chain uses TRBV7-8 and TRBJ2-3; TRBD2 matches at 15 bases. The CDR3 totals 19 residues. The V and J ends lost 5 bases and 4 bases, in that order; junction bases with no gene match: 13. Germline CDR1 and CDR2: SGHVS and FQNEAQ. The CDR3 region is CASSLGLAGGPAPADTQYF. CDR3 nucleotides: TGTGCCAGCAGCCTCGGACTAGCGGGAGGGCCCGCTCCCGCAGATACGCAGTATTTT. Combining the CDR3 with reference TRBV7-8 and TRBJ2-3 gives the whole variable domain GAGVSQSPRYKVAKRGQDVALRCDPISGHVSLFWYQQALGQGPEFLTYFQNEAQLDKSGLPSDRFFAERPEGSVSTLKIQRTQQEDSAVYLCASSLGLAGGPAPADTQYFGPGTRLTVL.

This chain uses TRBV4-1 with TRBJ2-3; D uncertain. The V end was cut by 4 bases, the J end by 5 bases, with 7 bases between. CDR1 and CDR2 from the germline V gene are MGHRA and YSYEKL. The CDR3 sequence is 12 residues long. CDR3 in DNA: TGCGCCAGCAGCCCCCGTGGAGATACGCAGTATTTT. Translating it yields CASSPRGDTQYF.

This clone was detected a few times. The chain couples TRBV19 to TRBJ2-7; TRBD1 might be the D (5 bases). There are 16 residues in the CDR3. Germline CDR1 and CDR2: LNHDA and SQIVND (reference sequence). V was pared by 0 bases and J by 1 base, with 13 bases between. The CDR3 spells CASSIDGQGGSYEQYF. CDR3 in DNA: TGTGCCAGTAGTATAGATGGGCAGGGCGGTTCCTACGAGCAGTACTTC.

The chain employs TRBV27 and TRBJ2-1; D perhaps matches TRBD2 (6 bases). CDR1 and CDR2 from the germline V gene are MNHEY and SMNVEV (reference sequence). The CDR3 extends over 17 amino acids. V was pared by 6 bases and J by 6 bases, with 24 bases between. The CDR3 protein is CASRRTVADPFGNEQFF. The CDR3 bases are TGTGCCAGCAGGCGGACGGTAGCGGATCCCTTTGGCAATGAGCAGTTCTTC.

This chain joins TRBV11-2 and TRBJ2-1; 9 bases agree with TRBD1. Unmatched junction bases numbered 1, after V lost 4 bases and J lost 3 bases. Per the germline V gene, CDR1 is SGHAT and CDR2 is FQNNGV. The CDR3 is 14 amino acids. The DNA of the CDR3 is TGTGCCAGCAGCTCGACAGGGGGCTACAATGAGCAGTTCTTC. Protein sequence: CASSSTGGYNEQFF.

The rearrangement uses TRBV5-6 and TRBJ2-2; 7 bases are a match to TRBD1. J lost 6 bases, V lost 0 bases, and 2 bases had no gene match. The length of the CDR3 is 14 residues. Germline V CDR1 and CDR2: SGHDT, YYEEEE. The CDR3 protein is CASSLATGPGELFF. Here the CDR3 DNA reads TGTGCCAGCAGCTTGGCGACAGGGCCCGGGGAGCTGTTTTTT. Full variable domain (missing parts from reference TRBV5-6 and TRBJ2-2): DAGVTQSPTHLIKTRGQQVTLRCSPKSGHDTVSWYQQALGQGPQFIFQYYEEEERQRGNFPDRFSGHQFPNYSSELNVNALLLGDSALYLCASSLATGPGELFFGEGSRLTVL.

CDR3 sequence (DNA): TGTGCCAGCAGTTTTAGGGTGGGACAGGGGTCTAATGAGCAGTTCTTC. Translating it yields CASSFRVGQGSNEQFF. The rearrangement joins TRBV28 to TRBJ2-1; 10 bases fit TRBD1. Germline lookup yields CDR1 MDHEN and CDR2 SYDVKM. Unmatched junction bases numbered 9, after V lost 3 bases and J lost 7 bases. The CDR3 has 16 residues.

This clone was seen a few times. The J gene is TRBJ2-5, the V gene TRBV7-3; either TRBD1 or TRBD2 may fit D (6 bases each). The CDR3 is made up of 15 amino acids. Germline loops: CDR1 SGHTA, CDR2 FQGTGA. Trimming pared 6 bases from V and 0 bases from J, leaving 14 bases between. For the CDR3, the DNA is TGTGCCAGCAGTTCCACGGGGGCGTACCAAGAGACCCAGTACTTC. Encoded protein: CASSSTGAYQETQYF.

The CDR3 nucleotides read TGTGCCAGTACCCCCCGGGAACCGAACACTGAAGCTTTCTTT. This codes for CASTPREPNTEAFF. This chain joins TRBV19 and TRBJ1-1; D uncertain. V was cut by 7 bases and J by 1 base, with 13 bases left in between. Germline V gene lookup returns CDR1 LNHDA and CDR2 SQIVND (reference sequence). This CDR3 is built from 14 residues.

The genes are TRBV9 and TRBJ2-7; 7 bases fit TRBD2. Per the germline V gene, CDR1 is SGDLS and CDR2 is YYNGEE. CDR3 size: 14 residues. Unmatched junction bases numbered 5, after V lost 0 bases and J lost 5 bases. In DNA form, the CDR3 reads TGTGCCAGCAGCGTAGACGGGGGGAGGGACGAGCAGTACTTC. It specifies CASSVDGGRDEQYF.

The chain couples TRBV7-2 to TRBJ2-4; perhaps TRBD2 as D (6 bases). Looked up from germline, CDR1 is SGHTA and CDR2 is FQGNSA. Trimming removed 1 base at V and 7 bases at J, with 17 bases between. This CDR3 is built from 16 residues. DNA for the CDR3: TGTGCCAGCAGCTTAGGGGGAGGCAGCCTGAGGAACATTCAGTACTTC. Protein sequence: CASSLGGGSLRNIQYF.

The chain combines TRBV7-7 with TRBJ2-1, with D tentatively TRBD2 (5 bases). The CDR3 spans 15 residues. V gave up 4 bases and J gave up 5 bases, with 15 bases separating them. Germline CDR1 SSHAT, CDR2 FNYEAQ (reference sequence). The CDR3 nucleotides read TGTGCCAGCAGCTCCTCACCTACGGGGAACAATGAGCAGTTCTTC. Translation gives CASSSSPTGNNEQFF.

This rearrangement joins TRBV27 to TRBJ2-1; the D gene is possibly TRBD2 (5 bases). CDR3 length: 16 amino acids. The V gene lost 5 bases and the J gene lost 2 bases, with 16 bases spanning the gap. Germline CDR1 and CDR2: MNHEY and SMNVEV (reference sequence). The CDR3 DNA sequence: TGTGCCAGCAGTCCGGAACGCGGGCCTCCCTACAATGAGCAGTTCTTC. Residues: CASSPERGPPYNEQFF.

The chain has TRBV10-3 and TRBJ2-2; TRBD2 matches 7 bases. V was pared by 2 bases and J by 4 bases, with 4 bases of the junction left unmatched. This CDR3 has 15 residues. The germline V gene encodes CDR1 ENHRY and CDR2 SYGVKD. CDR3 amino acids: CAISEAGDPTGELFF. Written as DNA, the CDR3 is TGTGCCATCAGTGAGGCGGGAGACCCCACCGGGGAGCTGTTTTTT.

The rearrangement joins TRBV29-1 to TRBJ2-7, with D unclear. V was clipped by 1 base and J by 5 bases, with 15 bases between them. The CDR3 is made up of 14 amino acids. CDR1 is SQVTM and CDR2 is ANQGSEA in the germline V gene. The CDR3: CSVEGVGVWNEQYF. CDR3 nucleotides: TGCAGCGTTGAAGGCGTCGGAGTTTGGAACGAGCAGTACTTC.

V gene TRBV28 combines with J gene TRBJ2-7; TRBD2 matches at 10 bases. Trimming took 7 bases from V and 3 from J; bases not matched to a gene: 6. CDR3 size: 14 residues. Germline-derived CDR1 and CDR2 are MDHEN and SYDVKM. CDR3 DNA: TGTGCCAGCATTAAGACTAGCGGGTTCTACGAGCAGTACTTC. Amino acid sequence: CASIKTSGFYEQYF. Together with reference TRBV28 and TRBJ2-7, the CDR3 gives the full variable domain: DVKVTQSSRYLVKRTGEKVFLECVQDMDHENMFWYRQDPGLGLRLIYFSYDVKMKEKGDIPEGYSVSREKKERFSLILESASTNQTSMYLCASIKTSGFYEQYFGPGTRLTVT.

The rearrangement uses TRBV7-6 and TRBJ2-3, with 15 bases fitting TRBD2. CDR3 length: 18 amino acids. Per the germline V gene, CDR1 is SGHVS and CDR2 is FNYEAQ. J was trimmed by 1 base and V by 5 bases; bases with no gene match: 7. CDR3 coding DNA: TGTGCCAGCAGCGCCGGACTAGCGGGAGGGGTCCGCACAGATACGCAGTATTTT. Protein product: CASSAGLAGGVRTDTQYF.

This chain uses TRBV13 with TRBJ2-7; 8 bases are a match to TRBD1. CDR3 length: 15 amino acids. The V gene end was trimmed by 5 bases and the J gene end by 5 bases; junction bases not matched to a gene: 11. Germline V gene data show CDR1 as PRHDT and CDR2 as FYEKMQ (reference sequence). For the CDR3, the DNA is TGTGCCAGCAGCCATGACAGGGGTCAATCGGACGAGCAGTACTTC. This translates into CASSHDRGQSDEQYF.

Only one count was recorded for this clone. The chain employs TRBV28 and TRBJ2-1; 11 positions match TRBD2. Germline CDR1 and CDR2: MDHEN and SYDVKM. V shed 6 bases, J shed 0 bases, and the junction held 4 bases outside the gene matches. This CDR3 is built from 16 residues. CDR3 nucleotides: TGTGCCAGCAGGGGGACTAGCGGCAGCTCCTACAATGAGCAGTTCTTC. Translation gives CASRGTSGSSYNEQFF.